The present TCR beta chain was sequenced within a study of T cell responses to AZD1222 COVID-19 vaccine. Worth noting for this clone: Its antigen is still unknown.

Data came from immunoSEQ multiplex PCR; TCRdb stores just in-frame clones and leaves some out. The repertoire includes about 84,000 clones, around 84% of them detected once, and about 6% sits in the top ten. The CDR3 loop spans 13 amino acids. V shed 9 bases and J shed 6 bases, with 18 bases lying between them. General study findings and limits: White British ancestry dominated among donors, who included more females, and clonal diversity was possibly underestimated. Spike-wide coverage was observed for vaccine-associated CD4 TCRs, with dominant responses at 160-218 and 743-854. Only 6 or 7 people who got AZD1222 tested seropositive at baseline.

The TCR was taken from an adult who received the AZD1222 COVID-19 vaccine. The chain recombines TRBV12-3 or TRBV12-4 with TRBJ2-7; D may match TRBD1 or TRBD2 (6 bases each). This specimen was peripheral blood, taken 28 days after the second AZD1222 dose. CDR3 sequence: CASTWGDKAEQYF. In DNA form, the CDR3 reads TGTGCCAGTACGTGGGGGGACAAGGCCGAGCAGTACTTC.